These 22 T cell receptor beta chains originate from one sample sequenced in a study of cytomegalovirus exposure and HLA in healthy donors. The PCR made use of 60 Vbeta and 13 Jbeta primers. Libraries were prepared by immunoSEQ multiplex PCR; TCRdb keeps only in-frame clonotypes and omits some of them. The sample consists of fewer than 200,000 clones, around 83% of them appearing once. The sequencing sample was made of PBMCs. The receptor source for this set is a man aged 50 to 59 in good health and CMV-seronegative.

This sequence joins TRBV7-9 and TRBJ2-3, with D possibly TRBD1 on 6 matching bases. The CDR3 sequence is 14 residues long. Trimming removed 3 bases at V and 2 bases at J, with 9 bases between. The germline V gene has CDR1 SEHNR and CDR2 FQNEAQ (reference sequence). The CDR3 protein is CASSLDSATDTQYF. The DNA for the CDR3 is TGTGCCAGCAGCTTGGACAGTGCCACAGATACGCAGTATTTT.

This sequence joins TRBV19 and TRBJ1-4, with a possible D match to TRBD1 (6 bases). Germline V gene lookup returns CDR1 LNHDA and CDR2 SQIVND (reference sequence). V lost 4 bases to trimming and J lost 0 bases, with 6 bases between them. The CDR3 contains 14 residues. CDR3 in amino acids: CASSRQATNEKLFF. CDR3 nucleotide sequence: TGTGCCAGTAGTAGACAGGCAACTAATGAAAAACTGTTTTTT.

In this sample, this clone turned up once. The chain employs TRBV7-2 and TRBJ2-7; a possible D gene is TRBD2 (5 bases). Trimming removed 5 bases at V and 4 bases at J, with 12 bases between. The germline gives CDR1 SGHTA, CDR2 FQGNSA. This CDR3 comprises 13 residues. The CDR3 reads CASSLILGYEQYF. CDR3 nucleotides: TGTGCCAGCAGCCTGATACTAGGATACGAGCAGTACTTC.

Concerning this clone: One junction end does not reproduce the germline sequence, and a read error may be involved. This chain uses TRBV7-9 with TRBJ1-1, with D uncertain. The length of the CDR3 is 14 residues. Looked up from germline, CDR1 is SEHNR and CDR2 is FQNEAQ (reference sequence). The CDR3 sequence is CSSSLSQTTSEAFF. The CDR3 DNA reads as TGTTCCAGCAGCTTATCCCAGACAACCTCTGAAGCTTTCTTT.

This clone was counted a single time. The J gene is TRBJ2-3, the V gene TRBV4-3, with TRBD2 matching over 15 bases. The V segment lost 3 bases and the J segment 7 bases; nucleotides outside the gene matches: 5. The length of the CDR3 is 16 residues. Germline-derived CDR1 and CDR2 are LGHNA and YSLEER. CDR3 DNA sequence: TGCGCCAGCAGCCACGGACTAGCGGGAGGGCCGAATACGCAGTATTTT. Translation: CASSHGLAGGPNTQYF.

In nucleotides, the CDR3 is TGTGCCAGCAGCCTTGGACTAGCGGGAGTTCCCTCGACAGATACGCAGTATTTT. It is translated as CASSLGLAGVPSTDTQYF. This sequence joins TRBV7-3 and TRBJ2-3; TRBD2 agrees at 13 bases. In germline, CDR1 is SGHTA, CDR2 FQGTGA. The V and J ends lost 5 bases and 3 bases, in that order; junction bases with no gene match: 11. The CDR3 consists of 18 residues.

The rearrangement joins TRBV10-3 to TRBJ2-5, with 8 bases identical to TRBD1. The V and J ends lost 1 base and 1 base, in that order; junction bases with no gene match: 5. The CDR3 covers 16 residues. Germline CDR1 and CDR2: ENHRY and SYGVKD. The CDR3 protein is CAISELDRVFQETQYF. The CDR3 coding sequence is TGTGCCATCAGTGAGTTGGACAGGGTTTTCCAAGAGACCCAGTACTTC.

V and J are TRBV10-3 and TRBJ1-2; possibly TRBD1 for D (5 bases). Germline V gene lookup returns CDR1 ENHRY and CDR2 SYGVKD. CDR3 length: 16 residues. V was cut by 3 bases and J by 8 bases, with 22 bases left in between. The CDR3 reads CAISELSVGGKEGYTF. CDR3 nucleotide sequence: TGTGCCATCAGTGAATTATCTGTCGGGGGTAAAGAAGGCTACACCTTC.

The genes are TRBV19 and TRBJ2-1; 12 bases fit TRBD2. CDR3 length equals 15 residues. Unmatched junction bases numbered 15, after V lost 9 bases and J lost 12 bases. The germline gives CDR1 LNHDA, CDR2 SQIVND (reference sequence). CDR3 in amino acids: CASRRTSGNRGRQFF. Written as DNA, the CDR3 is TGTGCCAGCAGAAGGACTAGCGGGAATAGGGGGAGGCAGTTCTTC.

The chain employs TRBV13 and TRBJ2-7, with TRBD1 matching over 9 bases. The length of the CDR3 is 16 residues. Germline values: CDR1 PRHDT, CDR2 FYEKMQ (reference sequence). Trimming at V came to 4 bases and at J to 4 bases, leaving 11 bases not matched to a gene. This chain's CDR3 is CASSSTLTDRGYEQYF. Here the CDR3 DNA reads TGTGCCAGCAGCTCAACCCTAACGGACAGGGGATACGAGCAGTACTTC.

The chain recombines TRBV10-3 with TRBJ2-1, with 9 bases lining up with TRBD2. Trimming took 2 bases from V and 8 from J; bases not matched to a gene: 10. Germline CDR1 is ENHRY and CDR2 is SYGVKD. The CDR3 totals 16 residues. For the CDR3, the DNA is TGTGCCATCAGTGAGAGGGTAGCGGGAGAATTGGATGAGCAGTTCTTC. It specifies CAISERVAGELDEQFF.

This clone has only one observation. This rearrangement joins TRBV5-4 to TRBJ1-2; 8 bases match TRBD1. CDR1 and CDR2 from the germline V gene are SGHNT and YYREEE (reference sequence). The CDR3 contains 13 residues. V was pared by 0 bases and J by 8 bases, with 3 bases of the junction left unmatched. The CDR3, as DNA: TGTGCCAGCAGCTTGGACAGGGGGTTGGGCTACACCTTC. Protein sequence: CASSLDRGLGYTF.

The gene calls are TRBV4-3 and TRBJ2-7; D unresolved. Between the trimmed V and J ends, which lost 5 bases and 0 bases, there was a span of 14 bases. Germline CDR1 reads LGHNA; CDR2 reads YSLEER. This CDR3 region has 15 residues. The DNA of the CDR3 is TGCGCCAGCAGCAAGGTCTCGGGTGGCTCCTACGAGCAGTACTTC. Protein product: CASSKVSGGSYEQYF.

This clone was picked up a small number of times. The gene calls are TRBV27 and TRBJ1-5; 7 nucleotides agree with TRBD1. Germline assignment: CDR1 MNHEY and CDR2 SMNVEV (reference sequence). The CDR3 spans 17 residues. V gave up 5 bases and J gave up 4 bases; unmatched junction bases: 14. The CDR3 bases are TGTGCCAGCAGTCCCCTACAGGGGAAGGGAGGAAATCAGCCCCAGCATTTT. As protein: CASSPLQGKGGNQPQHF.

About this clone itself: The identical CDR3 is also encoded by other nucleotide sequences in the sample. The chain links TRBV2 to TRBJ2-3; TRBD2 matches 8 bases. CDR1 and CDR2 (germline): SNHLY, FYNNEI. The CDR3 contains 15 residues. The V gene end was trimmed by 4 bases and the J gene end by 1 base; junction bases not matched to a gene: 4. In DNA form, the CDR3 reads TGTGCCAGCAGTGTTACTAGCGGACGCACAGATACGCAGTATTTT. It yields the protein CASSVTSGRTDTQYF.

V gene TRBV2 combines with J gene TRBJ2-2, with 10 bases fitting TRBD1. V trimming: 6 bases; J trimming: 5 bases; junction bases outside the gene matches: 3. The CDR3 length is 14 residues. Germline loops: CDR1 SNHLY, CDR2 FYNNEI. CDR3: CASSRTGGTGELFF. As DNA, the CDR3 is TGTGCCAGCAGCCGGACAGGGGGAACCGGGGAGCTGTTTTTT.

The gene calls are TRBV7-2 and TRBJ1-1; 7 bases are a match to TRBD1. The CDR3 is 15 residues long. After removal of 1 base from V and 1 base from J, the junction contained 3 bases not matched to a gene. Germline V gene sequence: CDR1 SGHTA, CDR2 FQGNSA. Written as DNA, the CDR3 is TGTGCCAGCAGCTTAGGGGGACAGCGGAACACTGAAGCTTTCTTT. Protein: CASSLGGQRNTEAFF.

The V call is TRBV5-4, the J call TRBJ1-3; no firm D call. CDR1 is SGHNT, CDR2 YYREEE, per germline (reference sequence). V was pared by 1 base and J by 4 bases, with 18 bases between. This CDR3 is 17 amino acids long. Here the CDR3 DNA reads TGTGCCAGCAGCTTGTGGTCTGCCGGGGAATCGGGAAACACCATATATTTT. Protein: CASSLWSAGESGNTIYF.

V gene TRBV7-9 combines with J gene TRBJ2-1; possibly TRBD2 for D (6 bases). The CDR3 has 12 amino acids. V lost 7 bases and J 7 bases, leaving 11 bases between the germline ends. Germline V gene sequence: CDR1 SEHNR, CDR2 FQNEAQ (reference sequence). The chain's CDR3 is CASTFGGNEQFF. CDR3 DNA sequence: TGTGCCAGCACGTTCGGGGGAAATGAGCAGTTCTTC.

The rearrangement joins TRBV12-5 to TRBJ2-7; D gene unclear. This CDR3 contains 16 residues. The V end was cut by 0 bases, the J end by 0 bases, with 12 bases between. In germline, CDR1 is LGHNT, CDR2 FRNRAP. The chain's CDR3 is CASGLVLSSYSYEQYF. The DNA of the CDR3 is TGTGCTAGTGGTTTGGTACTAAGCAGCTACTCCTACGAGCAGTACTTC.

In this sample, this clone turned up a few times. This chain connects TRBV25-1 to TRBJ1-5; D unresolved. There are 13 residues in the CDR3. In germline, CDR1 is MGHDK, CDR2 SYGVNS. The V end was cut by 4 bases, the J end by 6 bases, with 10 bases between. CDR3 coding DNA: TGTGCCAGCAGTGGTGAGGGCTCTCAGCCCCAGCATTTT. Translated: CASSGEGSQPQHF.

This chain joins TRBV27 and TRBJ2-1, with 10 nucleotides matching TRBD2. J gave up 5 bases and V 5 bases, and 6 bases lay outside the gene matches. The germline CDR1 and CDR2 sequences are MNHEY and SMNVEV (reference sequence). This CDR3 region has 15 residues. The CDR3: CASSLAGDRHNEQFF. The CDR3 nucleotides are TGTGCCAGCAGTCTAGCGGGAGACCGACACAATGAGCAGTTCTTC.